This T cell receptor beta chain comes out of a study of blood T cell repertoires in COVID-19. Turning to the study itself: Samples of COVID-19 (acute and convalescent) were obtained from the United States, Italy and Spain. Sample material is recorded as cDNA or gDNA derived from T cells, B-cell-depleted T cells, or PBMCs.

Germline-derived CDR1 and CDR2 are SEHNR and FQNEAQ (reference sequence). The CDR3 covers 17 residues. The junction had 5 bases not matched to a gene; V was cut back by 1 base and J by 2 bases. In the study's own analysis: Amplification of reference gene primers was used by the study to estimate nucleated cell counts. Clones were read by immunoSEQ multiplex PCR, and TCRdb kept only the in-frame ones, dropping some. The V and J calls and clone size are taken from that table; D and trimming were inferred from the DNA. The sample holds 150,000 to 250,000 clones; approximately 82% are singletons and the top ten take 6.5% to 7%.

The material sequenced was peripheral blood. The TCR comes from a human donor with acute or convalescent COVID-19. The donor label of this sample is uncertain. V and J are TRBV7-9 and TRBJ1-5, with 10 bases that match TRBD1. CDR3 residues: CASSLGVGTGGNQPQHF. For the CDR3, the DNA is TGTGCCAGCAGCTTAGGGGTTGGGACAGGGGGCAATCAGCCCCAGCATTTT.